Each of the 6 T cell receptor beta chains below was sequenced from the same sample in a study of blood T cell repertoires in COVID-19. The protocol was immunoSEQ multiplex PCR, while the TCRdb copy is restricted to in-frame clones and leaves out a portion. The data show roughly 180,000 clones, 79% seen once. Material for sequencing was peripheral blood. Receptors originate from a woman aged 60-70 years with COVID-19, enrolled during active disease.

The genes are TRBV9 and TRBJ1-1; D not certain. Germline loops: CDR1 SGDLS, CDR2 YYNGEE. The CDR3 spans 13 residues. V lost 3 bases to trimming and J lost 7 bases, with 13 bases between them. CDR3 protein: CASSAALVGEAFF. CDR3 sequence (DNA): TGTGCCAGCAGCGCCGCCCTTGTCGGTGAAGCTTTCTTT.

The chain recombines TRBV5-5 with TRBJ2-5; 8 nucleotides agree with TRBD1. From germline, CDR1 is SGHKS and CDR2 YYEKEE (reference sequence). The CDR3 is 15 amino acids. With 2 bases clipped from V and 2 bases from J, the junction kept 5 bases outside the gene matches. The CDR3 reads CASSLGQGKQETQYF. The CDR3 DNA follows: TGTGCCAGCAGCTTAGGACAGGGCAAACAAGAGACCCAGTACTTC.

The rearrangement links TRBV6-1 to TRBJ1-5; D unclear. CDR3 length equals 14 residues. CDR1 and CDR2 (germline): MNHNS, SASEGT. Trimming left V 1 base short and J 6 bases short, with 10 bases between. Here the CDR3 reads CASSEVVNGQPQHF. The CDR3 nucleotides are TGTGCCAGCAGTGAAGTCGTAAACGGTCAGCCCCAGCATTTT.

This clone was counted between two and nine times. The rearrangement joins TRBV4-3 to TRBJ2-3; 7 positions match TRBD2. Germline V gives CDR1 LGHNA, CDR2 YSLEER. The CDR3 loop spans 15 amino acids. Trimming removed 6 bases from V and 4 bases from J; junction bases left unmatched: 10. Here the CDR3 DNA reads TGCGCCAGCAGTGGGAGGGGCGCGAGTTCAGATACGCAGTATTTT. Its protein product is CASSGRGASSDTQYF.

For the CDR3, the DNA is TGTGCCAGCAGCCAAGTCTGGCCCCCCGGGACAGCCCGCTGGGAGCAGTTCTTC. Translating gives CASSQVWPPGTARWEQFF. The chain carries TRBV14 and TRBJ2-1; 7 positions agree with TRBD1. V was pared by 1 base and J by 10 bases, with 19 bases of the junction left unmatched. This CDR3 has 18 amino acids. Germline V gene sequence: CDR1 SGHDN, CDR2 FVKESK.

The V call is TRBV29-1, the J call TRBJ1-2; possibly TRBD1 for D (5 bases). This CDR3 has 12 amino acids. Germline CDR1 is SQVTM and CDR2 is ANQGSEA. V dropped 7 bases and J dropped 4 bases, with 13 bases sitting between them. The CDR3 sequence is CSGDTGTYGYTF. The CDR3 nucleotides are TGCAGCGGCGACACAGGAACCTATGGCTACACCTTC.